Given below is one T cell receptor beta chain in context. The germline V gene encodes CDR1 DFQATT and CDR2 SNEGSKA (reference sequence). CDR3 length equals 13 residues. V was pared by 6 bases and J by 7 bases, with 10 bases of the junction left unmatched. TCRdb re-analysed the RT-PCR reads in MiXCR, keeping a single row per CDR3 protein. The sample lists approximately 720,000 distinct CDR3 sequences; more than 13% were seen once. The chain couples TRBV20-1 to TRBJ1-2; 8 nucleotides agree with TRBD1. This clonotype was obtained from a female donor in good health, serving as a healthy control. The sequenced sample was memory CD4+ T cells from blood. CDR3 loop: CSAAQQGVSGYTF. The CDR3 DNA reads TGCAGTGCCGCTCAACAGGGGGTCTCTGGCTACACCTTC.